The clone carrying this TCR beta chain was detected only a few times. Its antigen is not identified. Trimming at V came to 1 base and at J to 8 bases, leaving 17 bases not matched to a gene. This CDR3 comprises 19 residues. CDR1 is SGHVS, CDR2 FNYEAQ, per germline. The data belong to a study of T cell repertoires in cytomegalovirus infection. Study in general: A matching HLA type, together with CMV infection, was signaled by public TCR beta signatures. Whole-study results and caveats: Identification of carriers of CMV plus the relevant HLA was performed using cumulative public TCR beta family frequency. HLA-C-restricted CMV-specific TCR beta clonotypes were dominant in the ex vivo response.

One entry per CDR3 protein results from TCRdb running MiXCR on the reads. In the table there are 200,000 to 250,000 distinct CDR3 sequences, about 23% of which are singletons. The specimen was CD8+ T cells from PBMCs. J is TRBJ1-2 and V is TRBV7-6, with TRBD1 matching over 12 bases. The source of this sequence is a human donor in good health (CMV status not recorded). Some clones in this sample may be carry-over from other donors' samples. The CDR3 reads CASSLGGGTGGGGSRGYTF. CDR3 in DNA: TGTGCCAGCAGCTTAGGAGGCGGGACAGGGGGCGGCGGCTCACGGGGCTACACCTTC.